The sample holds a few counts of the clone carrying this T cell receptor (beta chain). The CDR3 has 13 amino acids. The V gene's germline CDR1 is SGHTA and CDR2 FQGNSA. Trimming took off 3 bases at V and 5 bases at J, with 11 bases between the two ends. The record originates from a study of T cells after yellow fever vaccination. Production of TCR cDNA was by 5'RACE template switching, which also added a universal primer site and UMIs. Using its own MiXCR run on the 5' RACE reads, TCRdb lists one record per CDR3 protein. The data show some 400,000 distinct CDR3 sequences, under 7.5% seen once. The rearrangement links TRBV7-2 to TRBJ2-7; no clear D. Sequencing was performed on PBMCs, taken 5 days after the yellow fever booster vaccination. This TCR derives from a man under 40 who received the YFV17D yellow fever vaccine. CDR3 loop: CASSFGPKDEQYF. CDR3 bases: TGTGCCAGCAGCTTTGGGCCCAAAGACGAGCAGTACTTC. Using reference TRBV7-2 and TRBJ2-7 for the parts outside the CDR3, the full variable domain is GAGVSQSPSNKVTEKGKDVELRCDPISGHTALYWYRQSLGQGLEFLIYFQGNSAPDKSGLPSDRFSAERTGGSVSTLTIQRTQQEDSAVYLCASSFGPKDEQYFGPGTRLTVT.